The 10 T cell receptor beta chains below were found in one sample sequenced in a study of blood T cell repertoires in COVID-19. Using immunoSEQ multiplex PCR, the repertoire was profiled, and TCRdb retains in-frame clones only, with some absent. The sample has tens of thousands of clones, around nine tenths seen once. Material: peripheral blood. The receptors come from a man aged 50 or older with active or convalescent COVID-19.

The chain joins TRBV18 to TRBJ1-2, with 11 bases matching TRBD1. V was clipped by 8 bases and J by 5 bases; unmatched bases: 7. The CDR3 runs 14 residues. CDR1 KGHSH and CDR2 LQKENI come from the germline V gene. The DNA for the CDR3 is TGTGCCAGCCGCCCGGGACAGGGGGAGTATGGCTACACCTTC. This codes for CASRPGQGEYGYTF.

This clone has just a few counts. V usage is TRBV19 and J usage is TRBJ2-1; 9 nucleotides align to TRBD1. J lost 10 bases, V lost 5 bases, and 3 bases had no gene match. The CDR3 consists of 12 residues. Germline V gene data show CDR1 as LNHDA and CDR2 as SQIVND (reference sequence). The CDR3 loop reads CASSGTGGEQFF. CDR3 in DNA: TGTGCCAGTAGTGGAACAGGGGGCGAGCAGTTCTTC.

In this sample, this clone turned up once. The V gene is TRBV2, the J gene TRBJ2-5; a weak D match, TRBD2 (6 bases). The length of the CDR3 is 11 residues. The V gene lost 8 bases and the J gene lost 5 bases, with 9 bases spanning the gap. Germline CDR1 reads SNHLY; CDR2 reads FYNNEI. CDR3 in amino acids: CASRAGETQYF. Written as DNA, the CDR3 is TGTGCCAGCCGGGCGGGGGAGACCCAGTACTTC.

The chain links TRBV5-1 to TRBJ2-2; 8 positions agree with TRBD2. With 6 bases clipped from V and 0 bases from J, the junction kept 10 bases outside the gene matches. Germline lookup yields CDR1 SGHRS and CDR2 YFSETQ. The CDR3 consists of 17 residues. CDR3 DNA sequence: TGCGCCAGCAACACCGGGCGGGGGGCGCCGAACACCGGGGAGCTGTTTTTT. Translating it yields CASNTGRGAPNTGELFF. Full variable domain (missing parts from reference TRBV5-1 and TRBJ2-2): KAGVTQTPRYLIKTRGQQVTLSCSPISGHRSVSWYQQTPGQGLQFLFEYFSETQRNKGNFPGRFSGRQFSNSRSEMNVSTLELGDSALYLCASNTGRGAPNTGELFFGEGSRLTVL.

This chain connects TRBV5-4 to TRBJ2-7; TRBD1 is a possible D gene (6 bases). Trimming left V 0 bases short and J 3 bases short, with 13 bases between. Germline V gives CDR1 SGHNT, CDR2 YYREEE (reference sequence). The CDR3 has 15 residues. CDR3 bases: TGTGCCAGCAGCTTGGGGCAGGGGCCCTACTACGAGCAGTACTTC. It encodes CASSLGQGPYYEQYF.

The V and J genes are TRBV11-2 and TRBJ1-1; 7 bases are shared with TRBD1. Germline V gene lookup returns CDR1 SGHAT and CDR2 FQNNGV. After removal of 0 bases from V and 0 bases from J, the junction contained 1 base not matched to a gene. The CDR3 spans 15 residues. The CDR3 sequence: CASSLEGTVNTEAFF. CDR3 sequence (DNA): TGTGCCAGCAGCTTAGAAGGGACAGTGAACACTGAAGCTTTCTTT.

The CDR3 is CASSPWTGGGETQYF. The CDR3, as DNA: TGTGCCAGCAGCCCCTGGACAGGGGGAGGAGAGACCCAGTACTTC. The rearrangement uses TRBV7-6 and TRBJ2-5, with 10 bases matching TRBD1. The CDR3 consists of 15 residues. The germline gives CDR1 SGHVS, CDR2 FNYEAQ. Trimming at V came to 5 bases and at J to 4 bases, leaving 7 bases not matched to a gene. The variable domain in full, completed from reference TRBV7-6 and TRBJ2-5, reads GAGVSQSPRYKVTKRGQDVALRCDPISGHVSLYWYRQALGQGPEFLTYFNYEAQQDKSGLPNDRFSAERPEGSISTLTIQRTEQRDSAMYRCASSPWTGGGETQYFGPGTRLLVL.

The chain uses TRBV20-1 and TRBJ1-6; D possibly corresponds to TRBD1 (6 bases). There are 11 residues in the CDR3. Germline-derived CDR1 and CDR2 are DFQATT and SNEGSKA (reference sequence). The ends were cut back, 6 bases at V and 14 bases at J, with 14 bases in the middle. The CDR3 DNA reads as TGCAGTGCCCCGACAGGTAGGGCCCTCCACTTT. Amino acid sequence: CSAPTGRALHF.

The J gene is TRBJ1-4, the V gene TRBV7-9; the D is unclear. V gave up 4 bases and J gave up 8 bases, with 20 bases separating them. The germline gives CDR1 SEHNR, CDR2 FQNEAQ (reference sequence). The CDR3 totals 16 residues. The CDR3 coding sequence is TGTGCCAGCAGCTCCCCGGAGAGGGAACTGGGGGAAAAACTGTTTTTT. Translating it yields CASSSPERELGEKLFF.

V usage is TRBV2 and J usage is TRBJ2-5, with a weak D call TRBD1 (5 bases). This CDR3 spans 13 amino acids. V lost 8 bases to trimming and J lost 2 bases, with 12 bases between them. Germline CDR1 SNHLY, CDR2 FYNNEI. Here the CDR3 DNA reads TGTGCCAGCGGCCCCCAGGGACAAGAGACCCAGTACTTC. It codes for CASGPQGQETQYF.